This T cell receptor beta chain was captured by sequencing in a study of CD8+ T cells in alopecia areata. Study background: The duration of tofacitinib was 6 to 18 months, with 6 months off drug afterward.

Study-wide results and limits: Affected lesional scalp, above all in alopecia totalis/universalis, was more clonal than normal scalp.

A word on this clone: Its matching antigen is unknown.

The CDR3 length is 12 residues. The germline gives CDR1 SQVTM, CDR2 ANQGSEA. V trimming: 7 bases; J trimming: 6 bases; junction bases outside the gene matches: 5. Stated treatment: oral pan-JAK inhibitor, 5-10 mg twice daily. Starting from PBMCs, sorting isolated CD4+ and CD8+ T cells. Extracted from the samples, RNA was reverse transcribed into cDNA to serve as the sequencing template. Some clones are missing from TCRdb's copy, which holds only in-frame ones; the method was immunoSEQ multiplex PCR. This table has 190,000 or so clones, nearly 60% appearing once. The chain joins TRBV29-1 to TRBJ2-2; 7 bases agree with TRBD1. The sequence was collected from a human donor with alopecia areata. The sample here was CD4+ T cells sorted from blood, taken at week 24, from a patient treated with tofacitinib. Here the CDR3 DNA reads TGCAGCGGAGAACAGGGGTCCGGGGAGCTGTTTTTT. This sequence encodes CSGEQGSGELFF.